The next 16 T cell receptor beta chains were all read from a single sample in a study of blood T cells in healthy people across ages. Alongside a J-beta primer mix, a sample-barcoded 5' primer served in a second PCR lasting about 6 to 12 cycles. Each CDR3 protein is one row after TCRdb ran MiXCR on the 5' RACE reads. Of 1.5 million to 1.9 million distinct CDR3 sequences in the sample, approximately 43% are singletons; the top ten hold around 4%. The sequencing input was blood. The receptors originated from a woman aged 18-29 years in good health.

V is TRBV15 and J is TRBJ2-7; D not certain. Germline CDR1 LNHNV, CDR2 YYDKDF (reference sequence). The V gene lost 0 bases and the J gene lost 1 base, with 10 bases spanning the gap. The CDR3 totals 15 residues. Here the CDR3 reads CATSRDLGASYEQYF. For the CDR3, the DNA is TGTGCCACCAGCAGAGATTTGGGTGCATCCTACGAGCAGTACTTC.

Only a few counts were recorded for this clonotype. The chain recombines TRBV7-2 with TRBJ1-4, with D maybe TRBD1 (6 bases). The CDR3 extends over 14 amino acids. CDR1 and CDR2 (germline): SGHTA, FQGNSA. The ends were cut back, 4 bases at V and 8 bases at J, with 14 bases in the middle. The CDR3 protein is CASSSRGRGEKLFF. The CDR3 DNA is TGTGCCAGCAGCTCCAGGGGTAGGGGGGAAAAACTGTTTTTT.

On this clonotype: Relative to the germline gene, one junction end is altered; a read error may explain this. V gene TRBV4-1 combines with J gene TRBJ2-3, with a tentative D call TRBD2 (5 bases). This CDR3 spans 14 amino acids. Germline CDR1 MGHRA, CDR2 YSYEKL. DNA for the CDR3: TGCGCCGGCAGCCTAGCAAGGGACACAGATACGCAGTATTTT. It translates to CAGSLARDTDTQYF.

The V call is TRBV20-1, the J call TRBJ2-5, with 11 bases lining up with TRBD2. The J call may be incorrect, as the DNA end agrees better with TRBJ2-7. Germline V gene data show CDR1 as DFQATT and CDR2 as SNEGSKA (reference sequence). The CDR3 is made up of 15 amino acids. DNA of the CDR3: TGCAGTGCTATTTGGACGGGACTAGCGGTTTACGAGCAGTACTTC. It codes for CSAIWTGLAVYEQYF.

The V call is TRBV4-3, the J call TRBJ2-2; no definite D call. Between the trimmed V and J ends, which lost 5 bases and 1 base, there was a span of 8 bases. The length of the CDR3 is 14 residues. Germline V gives CDR1 LGHNA, CDR2 YSLEER. In DNA, the CDR3 is TGCGCCAGCAGCGTTTTTGTGAACACCGGGGAGCTGTTTTTT. Its protein product is CASSVFVNTGELFF.

The chain has TRBV7-2 and TRBJ2-3; 14 bases align to TRBD2. Germline V gene sequence: CDR1 SGHTA, CDR2 FQGNSA. V lost 5 bases and J lost 8; bases outside the gene matches: 9. The CDR3 has 16 amino acids. The CDR3 loop reads CASSIGLAGGTGTQYF. The DNA of the CDR3 is TGTGCCAGCAGCATAGGACTAGCGGGGGGAACCGGTACGCAGTATTTT.

Only a few counts were recorded for this clonotype. The rearrangement uses TRBV28 and TRBJ2-1; D perhaps matches TRBD2 (6 bases). The CDR3 spans 13 residues. CDR1 is MDHEN and CDR2 is SYDVKM in the germline V gene. Trimming shortened V by 2 bases and J by 10 bases, and 12 bases separated the two germline ends. Here the CDR3 reads CASSLGGRGEQFF. The CDR3 nucleotides read TGTGCCAGCAGTTTAGGGGGGAGAGGGGAGCAGTTCTTC.

This clonotype was recorded a few times. The chain joins TRBV6-6 to TRBJ2-7, with D possibly TRBD1 on 5 matching bases. This CDR3 region has 14 residues. V was trimmed by 0 bases and J by 2 bases, leaving 8 bases between them. The V gene's germline CDR1 is MNHNY and CDR2 SVGAGI (reference sequence). The CDR3, as DNA: TGTGCCAGCAGTTACTCGGACAAAGCCTACGAGCAGTACTTC. It encodes CASSYSDKAYEQYF.

The table lists this clonotype with a few counts. This chain joins TRBV28 and TRBJ2-1; D may be TRBD2 (5 bases). Germline values: CDR1 MDHEN, CDR2 SYDVKM. The V and J ends lost 3 bases and 5 bases respectively, with 11 bases between them. The CDR3 extends over 14 amino acids. CDR3 region: CASSFVGEDNEQFF. The CDR3 bases are TGTGCCAGCAGTTTCGTGGGAGAGGACAATGAGCAGTTCTTC. The entire variable domain, with the rest obtained from reference TRBV28 and TRBJ2-1, is as follows: DVKVTQSSRYLVKRTGEKVFLECVQDMDHENMFWYRQDPGLGLRLIYFSYDVKMKEKGDIPEGYSVSREKKERFSLILESASTNQTSMYLCASSFVGEDNEQFFGPGTRLTVL.

This clonotype was seen many times. The chain has TRBV29-1 and TRBJ1-2; no reliable D call. There are 13 residues in the CDR3. Deletions cut 1 base from V and 4 bases from J, with 10 bases between. Germline lookup yields CDR1 SQVTM and CDR2 ANQGSEA. The CDR3 DNA reads TGCAGCGTTGAAGTGGAAGCCCTCTATGGCTACACCTTC. This encodes CSVEVEALYGYTF.

V and J are TRBV11-2 and TRBJ2-7; no firm D call. This CDR3 spans 15 amino acids. Germline lookup yields CDR1 SGHAT and CDR2 FQNNGV. Trimming stripped 3 bases from V and 1 base from J, with 13 bases between. The CDR3 is CASSLVNWISYEQYF. The CDR3 bases are TGTGCCAGCAGCTTGGTCAATTGGATATCCTACGAGCAGTACTTC.

This clonotype was recorded a few times. The chain has TRBV12-3 or TRBV12-4 and TRBJ1-2; the D gene is possibly TRBD1 (5 bases). This CDR3 has 15 residues. V was shortened by 5 bases and J by 7 bases, with 20 bases between the two germline ends. CDR3 region: CASSVGAGLGSGYTF. CDR3 DNA: TGTGCCAGCAGTGTAGGGGCCGGGCTCGGCAGTGGCTACACCTTC.

This chain connects TRBV28 to TRBJ2-1; unclear D gene. The germline V gene has CDR1 MDHEN and CDR2 SYDVKM. V gave up 2 bases and J gave up 7 bases, with 9 bases separating them. This CDR3 spans 13 amino acids. CDR3 protein: CASSLTLVNEQFF. CDR3 bases: TGTGCCAGCAGTTTAACTCTAGTTAATGAGCAGTTCTTC.

The rearrangement links TRBV6-5 to TRBJ1-2, with TRBD1 as a possible D gene (6 bases). CDR3 length: 13 residues. Germline V gene lookup returns CDR1 MNHEY and CDR2 SVGAGI. Deletions cut 5 bases from V and 5 bases from J, with 12 bases between. The CDR3 protein is CASSRQALYGYTF. The CDR3 DNA is TGTGCCAGCAGTCGACAGGCATTATATGGCTACACCTTC.

This clonotype was seen at least ten times. The chain joins TRBV4-1 to TRBJ1-2, with D unresolved. Germline lookup yields CDR1 MGHRA and CDR2 YSYEKL. The CDR3 contains 13 residues. V gave up 3 bases and J gave up 4 bases, with 9 bases separating them. The CDR3 sequence: CASSQPAAYGYTF. The CDR3 coding sequence is TGCGCCAGCAGCCAGCCCGCGGCCTATGGCTACACCTTC.

This clonotype occurred a few times. V gene TRBV14 combines with J gene TRBJ1-2, with D hard to call. The germline gives CDR1 SGHDN, CDR2 FVKESK. This CDR3 spans 13 amino acids. V was cut by 2 bases and J by 3 bases, with 7 bases left in between. Here the CDR3 DNA reads TGTGCCAGCAGCCAACAGAGCTACTATGGCTACACCTTC. Encoded protein: CASSQQSYYGYTF.